A single sample gave rise to the 19 T cell receptor beta chains below, sequenced in a study of memory CD4+ T cells and cytomegalovirus serostatus. The repertoire was sequenced with immunoSEQ multiplex PCR; TCRdb's copy has only in-frame clones and lacks some. The sample has over 40,000 clones; about four fifths are singletons. The sort gate was single viable CD3+CD4+CD8-CD45RO+ cells for memory CD4+ T cells. Source material: memory CD4+ T cells from blood. The receptors originated from an adult in good health and CMV-seronegative.

The chain combines TRBV6-5 with TRBJ1-1; a weak D match, TRBD1 (6 bases). Between the trimmed V and J ends, which lost 0 bases and 9 bases, there was a span of 14 bases. The V gene's germline CDR1 is MNHEY and CDR2 SVGAGI. The CDR3 extends over 14 amino acids. CDR3 sequence reads: CASSYSWQGNQAFF. The CDR3 DNA follows: TGTGCCAGCAGTTACTCGTGGCAGGGGAACCAAGCTTTCTTT.

The chain is built from TRBV6-1 and TRBJ1-6; D not resolved. In germline, CDR1 is MNHNS, CDR2 SASEGT. The V end was cut by 2 bases, the J end by 0 bases, with 8 bases between. There are 16 residues in the CDR3. CDR3 bases: TGTGCCAGCAGTGAACAGGCAAGCTCCTATAATTCACCCCTCCACTTT. Encoded protein: CASSEQASSYNSPLHF.

The genes are TRBV29-1 and TRBJ2-2, with D unresolved. V dropped 5 bases and J dropped 4 bases, with 8 bases sitting between them. Per germline, CDR1 SQVTM and CDR2 ANQGSEA. This CDR3 contains 12 residues. The CDR3 region is CSVTMGTGELFF. The CDR3 DNA reads TGCAGCGTTACCATGGGCACCGGGGAGCTGTTTTTT.

This clone was seen once. The gene calls are TRBV2 and TRBJ1-2; D might be TRBD1 (5 bases). The CDR3 loop spans 14 amino acids. Germline V gene data show CDR1 as SNHLY and CDR2 as FYNNEI. V lost 6 bases to trimming and J lost 8 bases, with 19 bases between them. This CDR3 is CASRGEARLQGYTF. The CDR3 nucleotides are TGTGCCAGCAGGGGGGAGGCAAGGTTACAGGGCTACACCTTC. The full variable domain, completed using reference TRBV2 and TRBJ1-2, is EPEVTQTPSHQVTQMGQEVILRCVPISNHLYFYWYRQILGQKVEFLVSFYNNEISEKSEIFDDQFSVERPDGSNFTLKIRSTKLEDSAMYFCASRGEARLQGYTFGSGTRLTVV.

The table lists this clone with a count of one. The chain is built from TRBV6-1 and TRBJ1-5; D ambiguous. This CDR3 region has 14 residues. The germline V gene encodes CDR1 MNHNS and CDR2 SASEGT. V shed 0 bases and J shed 3 bases, with 6 bases lying between them. The CDR3 region has the DNA TGTGCCAGCAGTGAAGCCGGGAACAATCAGCCCCAGCATTTT. This codes for CASSEAGNNQPQHF.

This clone has just a few counts. The J gene is TRBJ1-3, the V gene TRBV9; no clear D gene. V was clipped by 7 bases and J by 2 bases, with 13 bases between them. CDR1 is SGDLS and CDR2 is YYNGEE in the germline V gene. The CDR3 length is 14 residues. CDR3: CASGRGVPGNTIYF. CDR3 nucleotide sequence: TGTGCCAGCGGACGTGGGGTACCTGGAAACACCATATATTTT. Full variable domain (outside the CDR3, taken from reference TRBV9 and TRBJ1-3): DSGVTQTPKHLITATGQRVTLRCSPRSGDLSVYWYQQSLDQGLQFLIQYYNGEERAKGNILERFSAQQFPDLHSELNLSSLELGDSALYFCASGRGVPGNTIYFGEGSWLTVV.

This clone was detected a few times. The chain uses TRBV5-8 and TRBJ1-4; D gene unclear. This CDR3 contains 15 residues. Between the trimmed V and J ends, which lost 0 bases and 0 bases, there was a span of 6 bases. CDR1 and CDR2 (germline): SGHTS, YDEGEE. The CDR3 loop reads CASSLDVTTNEKLFF. The CDR3 DNA reads as TGTGCCAGCAGCTTGGACGTTACAACTAATGAAAAACTGTTTTTT.

V and J are TRBV28 and TRBJ1-1; no reliable D call. Germline V gene sequence: CDR1 MDHEN, CDR2 SYDVKM. The CDR3 is made up of 14 amino acids. The V end was cut by 6 bases, the J end by 6 bases, with 17 bases between. The CDR3 here is CASRPRGGRSEAFF. The CDR3 DNA sequence: TGTGCCAGCAGACCCAGAGGAGGGCGGTCTGAAGCTTTCTTT.

This clone showed up just once. This chain uses TRBV10-3 with TRBJ1-1; the D gene is possibly TRBD1 (5 bases). The CDR3 spans 12 residues. V lost 8 bases to trimming and J lost 1 base, with 8 bases between them. Germline CDR1 reads ENHRY; CDR2 reads SYGVKD. The CDR3 DNA sequence: TGTGCCATCTCCGGGGCGAACACTGAAGCTTTCTTT. This encodes CAISGANTEAFF.

This rearrangement joins TRBV30 to TRBJ2-5, with 11 bases identical to TRBD2. CDR3 length: 14 residues. With 4 bases clipped from V and 4 bases from J, the junction kept 5 bases outside the gene matches. Germline lookup yields CDR1 GTSNPN and CDR2 SVGIG (reference sequence). In nucleotides, the CDR3 is TGTGCCTGGACCCTAGGGACTAGCGGAGAGACCCAGTACTTC. This codes for CAWTLGTSGETQYF.

The genes are TRBV27 and TRBJ1-1; D is possibly TRBD1 (6 bases). The CDR3 covers 14 residues. Germline V gene lookup returns CDR1 MNHEY and CDR2 SMNVEV (reference sequence). Trimming cost V 6 bases and J 0 bases, with 11 bases left between them. CDR3 in amino acids: CASRSPGVNTEAFF. As DNA, the CDR3 is TGTGCCAGCAGGAGTCCAGGGGTGAACACTGAAGCTTTCTTT.

The V and J genes are TRBV27 and TRBJ1-2; TRBD1 matches 7 bases. Germline CDR1 and CDR2: MNHEY and SMNVEV (reference sequence). This CDR3 spans 15 amino acids. V dropped 3 bases and J dropped 3; count of bases not matched to a gene: 7. CDR3 amino acids: CASSLGHRGDYGYTF. In DNA, the CDR3 is TGTGCCAGCAGTTTGGGGCACAGGGGTGACTATGGCTACACCTTC.

The J gene is TRBJ1-1, the V gene TRBV7-8; 8 nucleotides align to TRBD1. The CDR3 contains 15 residues. The germline V gene encodes CDR1 SGHVS and CDR2 FQNEAQ. V was clipped by 4 bases and J by 0 bases; unmatched bases: 4. The CDR3, as DNA: TGTGCCAGCAGCTCAGGACAGGGAATGAACACTGAAGCTTTCTTT. This gives the protein CASSSGQGMNTEAFF.

This chain joins TRBV7-9 and TRBJ2-2; D is possibly TRBD2 (5 bases). The CDR3 runs 14 residues. V was pared by 8 bases and J by 1 base, with 11 bases between. Germline CDR1 reads SEHNR; CDR2 reads FQNEAQ (reference sequence). This CDR3 reads CASERGLNTGELFF. The CDR3 DNA follows: TGTGCCAGCGAACGCGGACTGAACACCGGGGAGCTGTTTTTT.

This chain connects TRBV6-5 to TRBJ1-1; 8 bases fit TRBD1. The CDR3 totals 13 residues. Germline assignment: CDR1 MNHEY and CDR2 SVGAGI. V shed 6 bases, J shed 8 bases, and the junction held 8 bases outside the gene matches. The CDR3 spells CASSPAGTGEAFF. In DNA, the CDR3 is TGTGCCAGCAGCCCGGCCGGGACAGGAGAAGCTTTCTTT.

The rearrangement uses TRBV29-1 and TRBJ1-1; TRBD1 agrees at 7 bases. The V and J ends lost 4 bases and 4 bases, in that order; junction bases with no gene match: 12. In germline, CDR1 is SQVTM, CDR2 ANQGSEA. The CDR3 has 15 residues. For the CDR3, the DNA is TGCAGCGTTGTCGGGTTGGGGACAGCCCGCACTGAAGCTTTCTTT. Protein: CSVVGLGTARTEAFF.

The rearrangement joins TRBV7-9 to TRBJ1-2, with D possibly matching TRBD1 (5 bases). The germline gives CDR1 SEHNR, CDR2 FQNEAQ (reference sequence). V was trimmed by 5 bases and J by 6 bases, leaving 22 bases between them. The CDR3 is 16 residues long. CDR3 in DNA: TGTGCCAGCAGCACAGAGGTCGGGACGATGGTCGATGGCTACACCTTC. Its protein product is CASSTEVGTMVDGYTF. Filled out from reference TRBV7-9 and TRBJ1-2, the complete variable domain reads DTGVSQNPRHKITKRGQNVTFRCDPISEHNRLYWYRQTLGQGPEFLTYFQNEAQLEKSRLLSDRFSAERPKGSFSTLEIQRTEQGDSAMYLCASSTEVGTMVDGYTFGSGTRLTVV.

The chain uses TRBV4-1 and TRBJ1-2; no firm D call. The V end lost 4 bases, the J end lost 7 bases, and 13 bases lay between the germline ends. CDR1 is MGHRA, CDR2 YSYEKL, per germline. This CDR3 has 13 amino acids. The CDR3 region has the DNA TGCGCCAGCAGCCCTCTTTTTAGGCGTGGCTACACCTTC. This translates into CASSPLFRRGYTF.

V and J are TRBV5-4 and TRBJ1-4; TRBD1 is a possible D gene (6 bases). The CDR3 consists of 16 residues. Germline CDR1 reads SGHNT; CDR2 reads YYREEE (reference sequence). V was trimmed by 4 bases and J by 0 bases, leaving 13 bases between them. CDR3 region: CASSPTNRATNEKLFF. CDR3 nucleotide sequence: TGTGCCAGCAGCCCTACGAACAGGGCAACTAATGAAAAACTGTTTTTT.